This T cell receptor (beta chain) is drawn from a study of T cell responses to AZD1222 COVID-19 vaccine. TCRdb's table, derived via immunoSEQ multiplex PCR, lists solely in-frame clones and lacks some. The sample yields roughly 150,000 clones, roughly nine tenths seen once. The CDR3 is made up of 12 amino acids. Unmatched junction bases numbered 1, after V lost 6 bases and J lost 4 bases. The clonotype was recovered from an adult who received the AZD1222 COVID-19 vaccine. The sample in question was peripheral blood, obtained 28 days after the second AZD1222 dose. This chain connects TRBV12-3 or TRBV12-4 to TRBJ1-2; 8 bases fit TRBD1. The CDR3 DNA reads TGTGCCAGCAGAGGACAGGGCTATGGCTACACCTTC. Encoded protein: CASRGQGYGYTF.